This T cell receptor (beta chain) came from a study of OX40 agonist ivuxolimab in advanced cancers. The overall study: Patients got intravenous ivuxolimab at 0.01 to 10 mg/kg every 2 weeks.

This clone was counted once. Losses at the gene ends were 3 bases for V and 0 bases for J; bases not matched to a gene: 1. This CDR3 has 14 amino acids. Germline CDR1 is MDHEN and CDR2 is SYDVKM. This table comes from immunoSEQ multiplex PCR, and its TCRdb copy is limited to in-frame clones, with some not included. This table has more than 20,000 clones, 88% appearing once. J is TRBJ2-7 and V is TRBV28; 8 bases fit TRBD1. The clonotype comes from an adult with an advanced solid tumor such as melanoma, head and neck, liver or kidney cancer. The sequencing here drew on CD4+ or CD8+ T cells sorted from blood, taken in a trial of the OX40 agonist ivuxolimab. The DNA for the CDR3 is TGTGCCAGCAGTTTGACAGGGGACTCCTACGAGCAGTACTTC. Amino acid sequence: CASSLTGDSYEQYF.